This passage covers 6 T cell receptor beta chains from one sample sequenced in a study of T cells in narcolepsy. Sequenced by immunoSEQ multiplex PCR; TCRdb stores in-frame clones only, minus some. This table has tens of thousands of clones, more than 80% appearing once. The sample was CD45RA- memory CD4+ T cells from PBMCs. The receptors come from a human donor with narcolepsy.

V and J are TRBV5-6 and TRBJ1-1, with 7 bases fitting TRBD1. Germline V gene lookup returns CDR1 SGHDT and CDR2 YYEEEE. The CDR3 is made up of 15 amino acids. V lost 3 bases to trimming and J lost 0 bases; unmatched junction nucleotides: 5. The CDR3 bases are TGTGCCAGCAGCTCGGCAGGGGGGATGAACACTGAAGCTTTCTTT. Translation gives CASSSAGGMNTEAFF. Complete variable domain (other parts from reference TRBV5-6 and TRBJ1-1): DAGVTQSPTHLIKTRGQQVTLRCSPKSGHDTVSWYQQALGQGPQFIFQYYEEEERQRGNFPDRFSGHQFPNYSSELNVNALLLGDSALYLCASSSAGGMNTEAFFGQGTRLTVV.

The rearrangement joins TRBV15 to TRBJ1-1; D perhaps matches TRBD1 (6 bases). This CDR3 region has 14 residues. Germline loops: CDR1 LNHNV, CDR2 YYDKDF (reference sequence). Trimming took off 5 bases at V and 0 bases at J, with 10 bases between the two ends. CDR3 in amino acids: CATSVQGLNTEAFF. The CDR3 nucleotides read TGTGCCACCAGCGTCCAGGGGTTGAACACTGAAGCTTTCTTT.

The chain is built from TRBV5-6 and TRBJ1-4; a possible D gene is TRBD1 (5 bases). CDR3 length: 14 residues. Germline V gene lookup returns CDR1 SGHDT and CDR2 YYEEEE. V was cut by 4 bases and J by 0 bases, with 7 bases left in between. The CDR3 spells CASSPTATNEKLFF. The CDR3 bases are TGTGCCAGCAGCCCGACAGCAACTAATGAAAAACTGTTTTTT.

The chain joins TRBV4-2 to TRBJ2-3; 16 positions match TRBD2. J gave up 6 bases and V 4 bases, and 7 bases lay outside the gene matches. This CDR3 is built from 17 residues. CDR1 and CDR2 (germline): LGHNA, YNFKEQ. As DNA, the CDR3 is TGTGCCAGCAGCCCGCGGGGACTAGCGGGGGGGCCCGATACGCAGTATTTT. It codes for CASSPRGLAGGPDTQYF.

The chain couples TRBV28 to TRBJ1-5, with D perhaps TRBD1 (6 bases). Trimming took off 8 bases at V and 5 bases at J, with 16 bases between the two ends. This CDR3 comprises 14 residues. Looked up from germline, CDR1 is MDHEN and CDR2 is SYDVKM. The CDR3 loop reads CASGGQGKYQPQHF. In DNA, the CDR3 is TGTGCCAGCGGGGGACAAGGGAAGTATCAGCCCCAGCATTTT. The full variable domain, rest sourced from reference TRBV28 and TRBJ1-5, is DVKVTQSSRYLVKRTGEKVFLECVQDMDHENMFWYRQDPGLGLRLIYFSYDVKMKEKGDIPEGYSVSREKKERFSLILESASTNQTSMYLCASGGQGKYQPQHFGDGTRLSIL.

The genes are TRBV2 and TRBJ1-1; D is unclear. Trimming cost V 6 bases and J 1 base, with 6 bases left between them. Germline V gene lookup returns CDR1 SNHLY and CDR2 FYNNEI. The CDR3 runs to 12 residues. CDR3 protein: CASSSQNTEAFF. The CDR3 DNA is TGTGCCAGCAGCTCACAGAACACTGAAGCTTTCTTT.